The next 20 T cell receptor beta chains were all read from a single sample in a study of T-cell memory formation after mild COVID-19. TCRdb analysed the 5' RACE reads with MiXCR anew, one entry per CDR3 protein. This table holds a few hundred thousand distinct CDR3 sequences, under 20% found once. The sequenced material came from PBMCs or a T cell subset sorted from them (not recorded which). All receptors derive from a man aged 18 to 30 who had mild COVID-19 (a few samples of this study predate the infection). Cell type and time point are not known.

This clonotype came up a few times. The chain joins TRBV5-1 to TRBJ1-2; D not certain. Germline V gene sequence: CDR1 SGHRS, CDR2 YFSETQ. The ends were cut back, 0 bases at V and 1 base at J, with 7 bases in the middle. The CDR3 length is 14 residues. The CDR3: CASSLAGVNYGYTF. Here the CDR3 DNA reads TGCGCCAGCAGCTTGGCCGGGGTTAACTATGGCTACACCTTC.

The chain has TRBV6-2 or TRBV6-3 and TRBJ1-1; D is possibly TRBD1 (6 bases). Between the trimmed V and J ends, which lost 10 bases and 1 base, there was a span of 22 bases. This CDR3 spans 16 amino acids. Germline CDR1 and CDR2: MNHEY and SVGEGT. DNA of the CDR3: TGTGCCACCACGTTAGCCGCGGGGGCGAGGAACACTGAAGCTTTCTTT. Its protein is CATTLAAGARNTEAFF.

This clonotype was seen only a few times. This CDR3 reads CASSSRDPFYGYTF. CDR3 nucleotides: TGTGCCAGCAGCTCCCGGGACCCGTTCTATGGCTACACCTTC. The chain links TRBV12-3 or TRBV12-4 to TRBJ1-2; TRBD1 is a possible D gene (5 bases). The CDR3 is 14 amino acids. V was shortened by 6 bases and J by 4 bases, with 15 bases between the two germline ends.

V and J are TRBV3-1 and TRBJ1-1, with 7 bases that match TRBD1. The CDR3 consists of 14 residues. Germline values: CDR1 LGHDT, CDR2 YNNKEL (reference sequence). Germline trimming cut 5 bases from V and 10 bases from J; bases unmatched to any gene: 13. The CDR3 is CASSLEGQPVIAFF. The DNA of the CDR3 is TGTGCCAGCAGCTTAGAGGGACAGCCAGTCATAGCTTTCTTT. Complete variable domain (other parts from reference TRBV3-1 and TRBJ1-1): DTAVSQTPKYLVTQMGNDKSIKCEQNLGHDTMYWYKQDSKKFLKIMFSYNNKELIINETVPNRFSPKSPDKAHLNLHINSLELGDSAVYFCASSLEGQPVIAFFGQGTRLTVV.

Here the CDR3 reads CSAALGDYEQYV. The CDR3, as DNA: TGCAGTGCAGCCCTCGGGGACTACGAGCAGTACGTC. The rearrangement links TRBV20-1 to TRBJ2-7, with D tentatively TRBD2 (5 bases). V shed 6 bases and J shed 3 bases, with 12 bases lying between them. The germline V gene has CDR1 DFQATT and CDR2 SNEGSKA (reference sequence). CDR3 length: 12 residues.

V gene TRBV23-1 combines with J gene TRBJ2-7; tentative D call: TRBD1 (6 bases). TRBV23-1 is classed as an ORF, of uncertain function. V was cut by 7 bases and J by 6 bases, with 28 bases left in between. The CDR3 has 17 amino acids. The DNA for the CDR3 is TGCGCCAGCATCACAACCGACGCGGACCAAGAAGGGGGCGAGCAGTACGTC. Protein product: CASITTDADQEGGEQYV.

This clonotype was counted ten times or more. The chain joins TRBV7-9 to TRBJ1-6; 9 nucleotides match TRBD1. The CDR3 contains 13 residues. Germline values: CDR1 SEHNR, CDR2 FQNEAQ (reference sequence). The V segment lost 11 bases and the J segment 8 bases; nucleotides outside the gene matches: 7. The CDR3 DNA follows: TGTGCCGGCCGACAGGGGGTCGATTCACCCCTCCACTTT. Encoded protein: CAGRQGVDSPLHF.

Written as DNA, the CDR3 is TGTGCCAGCAGTGGGACAGGGGTAAGGGATGGCTACACCTTC. Amino acids: CASSGTGVRDGYTF. The V and J genes are TRBV27 and TRBJ1-2; TRBD1 aligns across 10 bases. The V segment lost 5 bases and the J segment 6 bases; nucleotides outside the gene matches: 6. The CDR3 length is 14 residues. The germline CDR1 and CDR2 sequences are MNHEY and SMNVEV (reference sequence).

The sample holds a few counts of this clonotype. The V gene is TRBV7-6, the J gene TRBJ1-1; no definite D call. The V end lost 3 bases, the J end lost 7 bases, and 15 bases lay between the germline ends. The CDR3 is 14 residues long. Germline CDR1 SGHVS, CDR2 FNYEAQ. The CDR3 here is CASSFSANSREAFF. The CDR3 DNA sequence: TGTGCCAGCAGCTTTTCGGCCAACTCCCGTGAAGCTTTCTTT.

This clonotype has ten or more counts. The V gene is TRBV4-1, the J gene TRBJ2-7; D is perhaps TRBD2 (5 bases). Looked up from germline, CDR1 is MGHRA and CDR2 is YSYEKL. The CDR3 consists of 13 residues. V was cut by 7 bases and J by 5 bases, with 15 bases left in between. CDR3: CASTVKDGDEQYF. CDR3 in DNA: TGCGCCAGCACCGTGAAGGACGGGGACGAGCAGTACTTC.

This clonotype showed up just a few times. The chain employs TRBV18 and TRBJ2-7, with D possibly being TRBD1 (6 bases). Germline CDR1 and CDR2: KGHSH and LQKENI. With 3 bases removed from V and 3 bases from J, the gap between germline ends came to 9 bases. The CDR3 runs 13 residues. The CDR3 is CASSPGAGYEQYV. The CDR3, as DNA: TGTGCCAGCTCACCGGGGGCCGGCTACGAGCAGTACGTC.

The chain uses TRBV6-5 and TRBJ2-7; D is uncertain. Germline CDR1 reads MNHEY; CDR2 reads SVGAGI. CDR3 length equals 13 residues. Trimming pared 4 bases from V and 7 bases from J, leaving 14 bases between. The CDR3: CASSSGQAGEQYF. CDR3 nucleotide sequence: TGTGCCAGCAGTTCCGGCCAAGCAGGAGAGCAGTACTTC.

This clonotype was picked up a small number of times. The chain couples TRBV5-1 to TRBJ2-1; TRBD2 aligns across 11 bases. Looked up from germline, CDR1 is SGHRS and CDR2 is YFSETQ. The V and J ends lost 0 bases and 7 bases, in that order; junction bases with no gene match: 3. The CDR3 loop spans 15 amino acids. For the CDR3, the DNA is TGCGCCAGCAGCTTGGTTCCTAGCGGGGGGAATGAGCAGTTCTTC. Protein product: CASSLVPSGGNEQFF.

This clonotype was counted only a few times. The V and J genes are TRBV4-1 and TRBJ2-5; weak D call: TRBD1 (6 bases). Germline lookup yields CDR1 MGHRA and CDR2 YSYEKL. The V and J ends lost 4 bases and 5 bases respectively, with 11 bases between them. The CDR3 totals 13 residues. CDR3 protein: CASSRQAPETQYF. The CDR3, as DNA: TGCGCCAGCAGCCGACAGGCCCCGGAGACCCAGTACTTC.

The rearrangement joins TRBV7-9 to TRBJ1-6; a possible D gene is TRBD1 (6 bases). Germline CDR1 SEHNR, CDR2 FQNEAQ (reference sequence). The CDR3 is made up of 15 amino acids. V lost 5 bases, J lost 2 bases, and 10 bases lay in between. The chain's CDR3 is CASSLGGPYNSPLHF. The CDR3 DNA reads TGTGCCAGCAGCCTCGGGGGGCCCTATAATTCACCCCTCCACTTT.

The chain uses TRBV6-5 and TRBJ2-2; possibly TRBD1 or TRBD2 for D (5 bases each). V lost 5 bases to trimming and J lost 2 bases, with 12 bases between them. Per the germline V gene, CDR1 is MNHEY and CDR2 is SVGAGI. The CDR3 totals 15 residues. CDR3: CASSGGMVNTGELFF. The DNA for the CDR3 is TGTGCCAGCAGTGGGGGTATGGTTAACACCGGGGAGCTGTTTTTT.

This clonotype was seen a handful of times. The CDR3 DNA reads as TGTGCCAGCAGCCCTCTAGGAAGCGGGCAGCCCCAGCATTTT. It is translated as CASSPLGSGQPQHF. The J gene is TRBJ1-5, the V gene TRBV3-1; D ambiguous. Germline V gives CDR1 LGHDT, CDR2 YNNKEL (reference sequence). The germline V and J ends were trimmed by 4 bases and 7 bases, with 14 bases remaining between them. This CDR3 contains 14 residues.

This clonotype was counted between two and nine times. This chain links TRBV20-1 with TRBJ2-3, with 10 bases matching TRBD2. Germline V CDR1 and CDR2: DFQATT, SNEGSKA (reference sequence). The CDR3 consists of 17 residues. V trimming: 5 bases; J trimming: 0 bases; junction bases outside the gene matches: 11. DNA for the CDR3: TGCAGTGCTCCCCTAGCGGGGGTGTCGTTTAGCACAGATACGCAGTATTTT. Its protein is CSAPLAGVSFSTDTQYF.

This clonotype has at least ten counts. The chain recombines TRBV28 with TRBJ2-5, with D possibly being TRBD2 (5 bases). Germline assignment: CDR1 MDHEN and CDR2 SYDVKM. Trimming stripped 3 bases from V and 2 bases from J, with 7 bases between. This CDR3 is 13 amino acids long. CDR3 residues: CASSFGDQETQYF. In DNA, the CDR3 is TGTGCCAGCAGTTTCGGGGATCAAGAGACCCAGTACTTC.

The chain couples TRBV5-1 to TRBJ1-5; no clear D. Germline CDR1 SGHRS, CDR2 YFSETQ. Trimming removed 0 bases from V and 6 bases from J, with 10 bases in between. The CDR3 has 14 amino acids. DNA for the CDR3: TGCGCCAGCAGCTTGGCGGGGATTGGTCAGCCCCAGCATTTT. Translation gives CASSLAGIGQPQHF.